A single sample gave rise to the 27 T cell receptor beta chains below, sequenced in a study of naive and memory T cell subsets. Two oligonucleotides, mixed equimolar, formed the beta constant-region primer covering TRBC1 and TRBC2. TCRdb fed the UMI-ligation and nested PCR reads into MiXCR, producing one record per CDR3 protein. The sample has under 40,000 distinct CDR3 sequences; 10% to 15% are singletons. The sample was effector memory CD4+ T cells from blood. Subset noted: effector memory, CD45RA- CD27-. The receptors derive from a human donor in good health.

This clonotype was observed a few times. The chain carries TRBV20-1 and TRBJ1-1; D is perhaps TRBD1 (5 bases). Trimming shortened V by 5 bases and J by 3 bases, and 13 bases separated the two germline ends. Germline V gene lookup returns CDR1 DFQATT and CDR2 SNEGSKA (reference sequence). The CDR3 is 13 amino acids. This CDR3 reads CSAGVRGDTEAFF. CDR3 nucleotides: TGCAGTGCTGGGGTCCGGGGGGACACTGAAGCTTTCTTT.

CDR3 nucleotide sequence: TGCGCCAGCAGCTTTGACAGGGCGAACACCGGGGAGCTGTTTTTT. Translation: CASSFDRANTGELFF. The J gene is TRBJ2-2, the V gene TRBV5-1, with TRBD1 matching over 7 bases. Germline V gene sequence: CDR1 SGHRS, CDR2 YFSETQ. The length of the CDR3 is 15 residues. After removal of 2 bases from V and 0 bases from J, the junction contained 1 base not matched to a gene.

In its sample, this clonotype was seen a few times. Written as DNA, the CDR3 is TGTGCCAGCAGCCGCCCGGCGAGGGGCGGTACCTACGAGCAGTACTTC. Protein: CASSRPARGGTYEQYF. The chain recombines TRBV4-2 with TRBJ2-7, with D perhaps TRBD1 or TRBD2 (5 bases each). The CDR3 is made up of 16 amino acids. Trimming pared 4 bases from V and 2 bases from J, leaving 18 bases between. Germline V lookup: CDR1 LGHNA, CDR2 YNFKEQ.

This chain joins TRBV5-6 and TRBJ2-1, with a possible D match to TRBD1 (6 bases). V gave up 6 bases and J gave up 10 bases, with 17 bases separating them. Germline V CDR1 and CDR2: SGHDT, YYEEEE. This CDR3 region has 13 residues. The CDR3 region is CASTPTGYGEQFF. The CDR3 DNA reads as TGTGCCAGCACCCCTACAGGGTACGGCGAGCAGTTCTTC.

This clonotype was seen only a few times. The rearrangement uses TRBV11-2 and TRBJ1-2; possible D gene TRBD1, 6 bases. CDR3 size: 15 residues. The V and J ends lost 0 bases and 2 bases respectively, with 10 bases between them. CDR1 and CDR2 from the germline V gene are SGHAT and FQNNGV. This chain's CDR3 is CASSLESRGNYGYTF. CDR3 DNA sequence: TGTGCCAGCAGCTTAGAATCGAGGGGGAACTATGGCTACACCTTC.

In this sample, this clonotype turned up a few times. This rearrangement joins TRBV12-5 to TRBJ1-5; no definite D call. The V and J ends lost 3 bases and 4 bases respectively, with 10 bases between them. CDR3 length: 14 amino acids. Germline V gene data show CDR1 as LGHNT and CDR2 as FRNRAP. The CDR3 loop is CASGFGTVNQPQHF. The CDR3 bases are TGTGCTAGTGGTTTTGGCACAGTTAATCAGCCCCAGCATTTT.

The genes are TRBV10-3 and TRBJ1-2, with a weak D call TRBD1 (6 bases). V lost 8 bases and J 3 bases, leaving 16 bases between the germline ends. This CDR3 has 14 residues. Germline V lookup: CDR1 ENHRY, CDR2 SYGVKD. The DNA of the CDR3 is TGTGCCATCGGCAACGGCAGGGGAGACTATGGCTACACCTTC. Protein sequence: CAIGNGRGDYGYTF.

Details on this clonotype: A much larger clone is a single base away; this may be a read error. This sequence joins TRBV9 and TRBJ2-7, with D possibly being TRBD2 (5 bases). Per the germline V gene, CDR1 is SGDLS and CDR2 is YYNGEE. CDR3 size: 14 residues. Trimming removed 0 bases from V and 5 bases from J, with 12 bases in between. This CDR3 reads CASSVGSSWDEQYF. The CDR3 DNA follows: TGTGCCAGCAGCGTAGGCTCTAGCTGGGACGAGCAGTACTTC.

For the CDR3, the DNA is TGTGCCAGCAGTAACGGACAGGCCAGCATTCAGTACTTC. It yields the protein CASSNGQASIQYF. The gene calls are TRBV6-5 and TRBJ2-4; TRBD1 agrees at 7 bases. V lost 5 bases, J lost 9 bases, and 7 bases stayed unmatched. This CDR3 is built from 13 residues. In germline, CDR1 is MNHEY, CDR2 SVGAGI.

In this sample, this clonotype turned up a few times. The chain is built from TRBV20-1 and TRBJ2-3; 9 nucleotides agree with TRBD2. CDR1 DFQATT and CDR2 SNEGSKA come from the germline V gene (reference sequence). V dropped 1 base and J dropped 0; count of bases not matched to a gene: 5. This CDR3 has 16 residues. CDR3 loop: CSARVPGLASTDTQYF. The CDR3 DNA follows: TGCAGTGCTAGAGTCCCGGGACTAGCTAGCACAGATACGCAGTATTTT.

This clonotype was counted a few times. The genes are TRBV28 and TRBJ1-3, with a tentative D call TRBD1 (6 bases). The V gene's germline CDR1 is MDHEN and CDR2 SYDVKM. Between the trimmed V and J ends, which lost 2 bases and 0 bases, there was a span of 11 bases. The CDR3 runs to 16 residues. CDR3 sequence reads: CASSLQGTFSGNTIYF. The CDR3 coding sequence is TGTGCCAGCAGTTTACAGGGGACCTTCTCTGGAAACACCATATATTTT. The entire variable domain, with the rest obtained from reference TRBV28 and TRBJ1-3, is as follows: DVKVTQSSRYLVKRTGEKVFLECVQDMDHENMFWYRQDPGLGLRLIYFSYDVKMKEKGDIPEGYSVSREKKERFSLILESASTNQTSMYLCASSLQGTFSGNTIYFGEGSWLTVV.

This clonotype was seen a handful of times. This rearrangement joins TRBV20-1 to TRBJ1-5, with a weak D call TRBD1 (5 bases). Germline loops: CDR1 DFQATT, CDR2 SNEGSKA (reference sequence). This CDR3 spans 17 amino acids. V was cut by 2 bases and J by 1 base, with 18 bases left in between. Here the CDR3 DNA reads TGCAGTGCTAGATCGGGTCAGGGTTCCCTAAGCAATCAGCCCCAGCATTTT. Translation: CSARSGQGSLSNQPQHF.

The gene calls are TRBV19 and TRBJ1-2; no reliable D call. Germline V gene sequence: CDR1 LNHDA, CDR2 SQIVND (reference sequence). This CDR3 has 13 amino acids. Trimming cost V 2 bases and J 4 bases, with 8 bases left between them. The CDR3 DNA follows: TGTGCCAGTAGTATACTAAATTTCTATGGCTACACCTTC. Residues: CASSILNFYGYTF.

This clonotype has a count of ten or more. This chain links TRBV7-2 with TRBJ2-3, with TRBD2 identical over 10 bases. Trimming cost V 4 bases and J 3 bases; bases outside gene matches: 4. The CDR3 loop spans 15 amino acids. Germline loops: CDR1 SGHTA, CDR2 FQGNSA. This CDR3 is CASSYGAGGTDTQYF. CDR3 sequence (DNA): TGTGCCAGCAGCTATGGAGCGGGAGGGACAGATACGCAGTATTTT. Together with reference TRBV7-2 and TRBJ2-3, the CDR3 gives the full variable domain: GAGVSQSPSNKVTEKGKDVELRCDPISGHTALYWYRQSLGQGLEFLIYFQGNSAPDKSGLPSDRFSAERTGGSVSTLTIQRTQQEDSAVYLCASSYGAGGTDTQYFGPGTRLTVL.

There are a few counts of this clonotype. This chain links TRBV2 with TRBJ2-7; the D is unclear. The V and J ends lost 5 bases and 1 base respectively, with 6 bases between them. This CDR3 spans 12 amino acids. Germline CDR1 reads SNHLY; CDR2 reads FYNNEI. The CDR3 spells CASSPNSYEQYF. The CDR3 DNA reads TGTGCCAGCAGTCCCAATTCCTACGAGCAGTACTTC.

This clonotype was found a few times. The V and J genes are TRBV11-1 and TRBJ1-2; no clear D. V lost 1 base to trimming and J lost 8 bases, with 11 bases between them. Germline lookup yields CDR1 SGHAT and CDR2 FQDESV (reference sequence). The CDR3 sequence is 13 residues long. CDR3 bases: TGTGCCAGCAGCTTAGAGGATCCGATCGGCTACACCTTC. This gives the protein CASSLEDPIGYTF. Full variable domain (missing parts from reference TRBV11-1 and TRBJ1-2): EAEVAQSPRYKITEKSQAVAFWCDPISGHATLYWYRQILGQGPELLVQFQDESVVDDSQLPKDRFSAERLKGVDSTLKIQPAELGDSAMYLCASSLEDPIGYTFGSGTRLTVV.

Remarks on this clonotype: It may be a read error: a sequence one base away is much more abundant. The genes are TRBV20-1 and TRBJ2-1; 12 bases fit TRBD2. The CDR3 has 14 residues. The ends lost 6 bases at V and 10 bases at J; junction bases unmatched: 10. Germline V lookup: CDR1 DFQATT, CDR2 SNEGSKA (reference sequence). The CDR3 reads CSALTSGRPTEQFF. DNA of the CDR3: TGCAGTGCCCTAACTAGCGGGAGGCCCACAGAGCAGTTCTTC.

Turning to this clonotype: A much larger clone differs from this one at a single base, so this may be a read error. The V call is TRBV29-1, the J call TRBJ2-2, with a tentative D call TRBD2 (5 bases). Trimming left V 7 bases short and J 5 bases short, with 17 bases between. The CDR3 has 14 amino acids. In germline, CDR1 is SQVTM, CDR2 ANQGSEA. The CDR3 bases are TGCAGCGCCCGAGAGGGCGCTAGGACCGGGGAGCTGTTTTTT. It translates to CSAREGARTGELFF.

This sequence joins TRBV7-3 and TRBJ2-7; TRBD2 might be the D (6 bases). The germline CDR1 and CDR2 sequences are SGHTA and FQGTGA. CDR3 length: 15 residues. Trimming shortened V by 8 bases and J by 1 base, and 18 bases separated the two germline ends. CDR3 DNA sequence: TGTGCCAGCGCGAAGCAGGCGGGGAGTTCCTACGAGCAGTACTTC. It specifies CASAKQAGSSYEQYF.

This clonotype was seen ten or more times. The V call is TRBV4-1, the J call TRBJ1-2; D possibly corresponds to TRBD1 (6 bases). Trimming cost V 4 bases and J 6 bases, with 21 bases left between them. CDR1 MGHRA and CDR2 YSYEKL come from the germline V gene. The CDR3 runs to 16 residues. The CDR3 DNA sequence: TGCGCCAGCAGCCGGGGATTAGGGGGGCGCGTAGATGGCTACACCTTC. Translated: CASSRGLGGRVDGYTF.

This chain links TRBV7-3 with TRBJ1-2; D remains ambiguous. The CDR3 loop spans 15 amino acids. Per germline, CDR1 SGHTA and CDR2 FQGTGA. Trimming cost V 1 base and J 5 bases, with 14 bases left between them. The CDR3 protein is CASSLNSGPTYGYTF. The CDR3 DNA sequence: TGTGCCAGCAGCTTAAACTCAGGTCCTACTTATGGCTACACCTTC.

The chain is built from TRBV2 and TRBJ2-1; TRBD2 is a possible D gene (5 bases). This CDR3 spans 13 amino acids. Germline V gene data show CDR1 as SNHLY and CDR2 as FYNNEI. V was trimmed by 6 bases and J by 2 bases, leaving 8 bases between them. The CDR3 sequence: CASRDGAYNEQFF. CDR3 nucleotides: TGTGCCAGCAGGGACGGGGCCTACAATGAGCAGTTCTTC.

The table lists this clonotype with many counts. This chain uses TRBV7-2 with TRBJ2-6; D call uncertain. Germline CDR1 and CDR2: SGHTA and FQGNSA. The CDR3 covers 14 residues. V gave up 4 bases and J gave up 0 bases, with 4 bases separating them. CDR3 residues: CASSWGSGANVLTF. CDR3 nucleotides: TGTGCCAGCAGCTGGGGCTCTGGGGCCAACGTCCTGACTTTC.

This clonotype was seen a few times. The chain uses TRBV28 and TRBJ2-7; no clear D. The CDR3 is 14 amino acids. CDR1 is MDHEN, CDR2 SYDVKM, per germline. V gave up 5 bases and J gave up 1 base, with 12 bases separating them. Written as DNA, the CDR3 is TGTGCCAGCAGTACTACCGAGAGATCCTACGAGCAGTACTTC. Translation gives CASSTTERSYEQYF.

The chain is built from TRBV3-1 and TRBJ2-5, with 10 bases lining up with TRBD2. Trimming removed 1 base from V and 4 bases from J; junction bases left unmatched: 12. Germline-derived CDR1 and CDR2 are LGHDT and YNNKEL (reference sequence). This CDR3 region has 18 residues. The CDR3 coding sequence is TGTGCCAGCAGCCAAGTGGCGGGACTAGCGTTTCTGGCAGAGACCCAGTACTTC. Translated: CASSQVAGLAFLAETQYF.

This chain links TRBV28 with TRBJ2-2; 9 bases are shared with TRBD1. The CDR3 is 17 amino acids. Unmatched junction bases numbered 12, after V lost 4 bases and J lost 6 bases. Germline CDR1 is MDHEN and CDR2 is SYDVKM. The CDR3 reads CASSWDSGTGRAGELFF. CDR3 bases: TGTGCCAGCAGTTGGGACTCCGGGACAGGGAGGGCCGGGGAGCTGTTTTTT.

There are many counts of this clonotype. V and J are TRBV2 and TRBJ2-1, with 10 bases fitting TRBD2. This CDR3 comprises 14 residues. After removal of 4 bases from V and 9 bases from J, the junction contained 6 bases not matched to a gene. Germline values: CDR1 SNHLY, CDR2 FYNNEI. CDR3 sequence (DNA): TGTGCCAGCAGTGTCGCTAGCGGGGGAGGTGAGCAGTTCTTC. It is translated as CASSVASGGGEQFF.